This T cell receptor beta chain stems from a study of shared clonotypes between healthy human individuals. Study-level findings and limits: Blood was the only sampled material, and tissue repertoires likely differ.

For each subset, genomic DNA was distributed in equal portions over several immunoSEQ plates. In the authors' methods: Filtering differed because ImmunoSEQ produced junction-only sequences that carried no quality scores. Only in-frame clones appear in the TCRdb table, and some are missing; sequencing was by immunoSEQ multiplex PCR. The DNA was the basis for D and trimming; V, J and clone size are from that table. The table records approximately 500,000 clones, approximately 80% of them present only once. Concerning this clone itself: As yet, its antigen is unknown.

Study donors comprised healthy, HIV-negative adults devoid of recent acute infection or vaccination. The junction had 4 bases not matched to a gene; V was cut back by 2 bases and J by 1 base. CDR3 length: 16 amino acids. The germline V gene has CDR1 SGHVS and CDR2 FNYEAQ. What was sequenced was PBMCs. This chain uses TRBV7-6 with TRBJ2-7; TRBD2 aligns across 11 bases. The receptor comes from a woman aged 40-49 years in good health. Some clones in this sample may be carry-over from other donors' samples. Here the CDR3 reads CASSLTGTSGSYEQYF. The CDR3 nucleotides are TGTGCCAGCAGCTTAACCGGGACTAGCGGTTCCTACGAGCAGTACTTC.